This TCR beta chain was sequenced during a study of monozygotic twins with inflammatory bowel disease. The study's findings and limits: Healthy co-twins showed greater TCRbeta diversity (inverse Simpson) than IBD patients. Clonotype overlap with others was lower in IBD patients than in healthy twins, a difference that was greatest with disease activity. Discordant twins had repertoire similarity that did not differ from that of concordant twins, possibly from limited power.

Note on this clonotype: No antigen is known for it.

A template switching step added UMIs, each with a 6-nucleotide sample barcode. TCRdb re-called the 5' RACE reads, yielding one record per CDR3 amino acid sequence without DNA. The sample holds approximately 400,000 distinct CDR3 sequences. The TCR sequence derives from a human donor with ulcerative colitis or Crohn's disease, or a healthy co-twin of an affected twin (not recorded which). The specimen sequenced was blood.

CDR3 residues: CASSLDLSSPLHF. The rearrangement joins TRBV11-2 to TRBJ1-6. The V gene's germline CDR1 is SGHAT and CDR2 FQNNGV. The CDR3 spans 13 residues.